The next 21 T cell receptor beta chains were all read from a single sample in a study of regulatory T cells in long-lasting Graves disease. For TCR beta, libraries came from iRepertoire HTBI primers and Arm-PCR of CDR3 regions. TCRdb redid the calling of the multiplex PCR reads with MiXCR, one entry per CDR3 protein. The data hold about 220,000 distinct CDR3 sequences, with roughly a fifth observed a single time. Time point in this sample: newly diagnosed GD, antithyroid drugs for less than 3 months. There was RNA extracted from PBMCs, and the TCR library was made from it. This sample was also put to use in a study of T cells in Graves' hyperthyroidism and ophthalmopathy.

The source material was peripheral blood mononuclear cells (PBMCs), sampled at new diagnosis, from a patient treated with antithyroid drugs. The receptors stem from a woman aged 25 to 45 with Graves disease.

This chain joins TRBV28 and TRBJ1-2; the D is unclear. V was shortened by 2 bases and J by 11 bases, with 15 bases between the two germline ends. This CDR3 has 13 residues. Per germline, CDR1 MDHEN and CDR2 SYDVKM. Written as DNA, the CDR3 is TGTGCCAGCAGTTTAACCAGGAACTATAGATACACCTTC. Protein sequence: CASSLTRNYRYTF.

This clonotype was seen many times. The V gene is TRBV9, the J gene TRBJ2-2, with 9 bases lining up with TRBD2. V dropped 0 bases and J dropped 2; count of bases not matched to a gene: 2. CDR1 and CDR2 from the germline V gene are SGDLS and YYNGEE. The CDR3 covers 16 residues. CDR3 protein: CASSVGLAANTGELFF. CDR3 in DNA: TGTGCCAGCAGCGTAGGACTAGCGGCTAACACCGGGGAGCTGTTTTTT.

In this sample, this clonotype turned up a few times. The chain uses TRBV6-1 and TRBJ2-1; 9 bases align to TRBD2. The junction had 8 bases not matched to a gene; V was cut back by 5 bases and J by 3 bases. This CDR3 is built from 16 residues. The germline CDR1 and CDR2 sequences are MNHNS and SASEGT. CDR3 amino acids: CASSTRLAAIYNEQFF. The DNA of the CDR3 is TGTGCCAGCAGTACTAGACTAGCGGCAATCTACAATGAGCAGTTCTTC.

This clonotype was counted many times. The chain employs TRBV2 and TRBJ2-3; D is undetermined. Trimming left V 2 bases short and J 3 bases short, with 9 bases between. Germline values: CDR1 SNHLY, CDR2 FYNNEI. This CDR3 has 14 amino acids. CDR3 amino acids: CASSELDATDTQYF. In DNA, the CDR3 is TGTGCCAGCAGTGAATTGGACGCAACAGATACGCAGTATTTT.

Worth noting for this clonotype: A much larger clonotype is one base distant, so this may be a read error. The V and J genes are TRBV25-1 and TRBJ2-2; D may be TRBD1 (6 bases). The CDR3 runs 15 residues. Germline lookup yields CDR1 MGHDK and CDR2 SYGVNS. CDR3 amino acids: CASSERGRDTGEPFF. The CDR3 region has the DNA TGTGCCAGCAGTGAACGGGGCAGGGACACCGGGGAGCCGTTTTTT.

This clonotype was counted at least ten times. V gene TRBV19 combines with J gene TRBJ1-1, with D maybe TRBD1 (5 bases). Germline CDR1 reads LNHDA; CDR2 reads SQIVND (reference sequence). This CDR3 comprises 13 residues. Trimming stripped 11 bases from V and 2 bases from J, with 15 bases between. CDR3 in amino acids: CAGSQGPNTEAFF. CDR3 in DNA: TGTGCCGGCTCGCAGGGACCCAACACTGAAGCTTTCTTT. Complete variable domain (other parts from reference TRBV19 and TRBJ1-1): DGGITQSPKYLFRKEGQNVTLSCEQNLNHDAMYWYRQDPGQGLRLIYYSQIVNDFQKGDIAEGYSVSREKKESFPLTVTSAQKNPTAFYLCAGSQGPNTEAFFGQGTRLTVV.

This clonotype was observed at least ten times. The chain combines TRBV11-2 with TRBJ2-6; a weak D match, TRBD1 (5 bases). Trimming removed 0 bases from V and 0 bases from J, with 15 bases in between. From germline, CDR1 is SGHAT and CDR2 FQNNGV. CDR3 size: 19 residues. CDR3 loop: CASSLDSRERGSGANVLTF. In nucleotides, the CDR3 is TGTGCCAGCAGCTTAGATTCTAGGGAAAGGGGCTCTGGGGCCAACGTCCTGACTTTC.

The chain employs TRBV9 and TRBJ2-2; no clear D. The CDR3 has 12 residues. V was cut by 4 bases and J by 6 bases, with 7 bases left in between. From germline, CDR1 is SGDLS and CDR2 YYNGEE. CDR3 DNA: TGTGCCAGCAGCCCTCCCCCCGGGGAGCTGTTTTTT. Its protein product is CASSPPPGELFF.

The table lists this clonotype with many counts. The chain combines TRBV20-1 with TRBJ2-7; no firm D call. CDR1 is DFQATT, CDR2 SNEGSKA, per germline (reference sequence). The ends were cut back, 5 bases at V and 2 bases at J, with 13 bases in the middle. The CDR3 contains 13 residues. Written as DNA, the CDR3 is TGCAGTGCTCCCGGCGGTGCAACCTACGAGCAGTACTTC. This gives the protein CSAPGGATYEQYF.

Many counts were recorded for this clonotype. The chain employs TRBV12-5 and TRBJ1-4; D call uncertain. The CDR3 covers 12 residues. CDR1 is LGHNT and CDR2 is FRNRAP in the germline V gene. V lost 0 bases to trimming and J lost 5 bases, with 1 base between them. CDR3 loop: CASGLVNEKLFF. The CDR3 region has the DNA TGTGCTAGTGGTTTGGTAAATGAAAAACTGTTTTTT.

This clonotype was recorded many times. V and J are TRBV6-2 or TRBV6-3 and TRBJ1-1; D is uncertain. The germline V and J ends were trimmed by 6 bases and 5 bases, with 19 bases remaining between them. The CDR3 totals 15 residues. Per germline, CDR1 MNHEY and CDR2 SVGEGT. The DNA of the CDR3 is TGTGCCAGCAGGGCCCCCGTCCTTGTAAGTACTGAAGCTTTCTTT. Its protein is CASRAPVLVSTEAFF.

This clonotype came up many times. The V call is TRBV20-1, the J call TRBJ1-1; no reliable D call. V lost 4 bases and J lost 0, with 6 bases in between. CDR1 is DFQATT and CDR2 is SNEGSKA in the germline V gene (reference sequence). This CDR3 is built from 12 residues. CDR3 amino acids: CSAKKLNTEAFF. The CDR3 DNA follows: TGCAGTGCTAAAAAGTTGAACACTGAAGCTTTCTTT.

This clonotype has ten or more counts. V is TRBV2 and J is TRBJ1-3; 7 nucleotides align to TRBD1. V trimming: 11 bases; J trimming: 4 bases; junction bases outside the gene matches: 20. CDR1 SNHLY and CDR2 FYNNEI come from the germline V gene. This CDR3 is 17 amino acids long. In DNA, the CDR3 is TGTGCCTGGTCCCGGGACAGACTAAGCAGGCAAGGAAACACCATATATTTT. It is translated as CAWSRDRLSRQGNTIYF.

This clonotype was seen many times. In DNA, the CDR3 is TGTGCCAGCAGCCAATGGAGCGGACAGGGTGGCGGCTACACCTTC. It yields the protein CASSQWSGQGGGYTF. The chain links TRBV14 to TRBJ1-2; 8 bases agree with TRBD1. The CDR3 totals 15 residues. J gave up 8 bases and V 2 bases, and 10 bases lay outside the gene matches. The germline CDR1 and CDR2 sequences are SGHDN and FVKESK. Looking up the rest from reference TRBV14 and TRBJ1-2 gives the full variable domain: EAGVTQFPSHSVIEKGQTVTLRCDPISGHDNLYWYRRVMGKEIKFLLHFVKESKQDESGMPNNRFLAERTGGTYSTLKVQPAELEDSGVYFCASSQWSGQGGGYTFGSGTRLTVV.

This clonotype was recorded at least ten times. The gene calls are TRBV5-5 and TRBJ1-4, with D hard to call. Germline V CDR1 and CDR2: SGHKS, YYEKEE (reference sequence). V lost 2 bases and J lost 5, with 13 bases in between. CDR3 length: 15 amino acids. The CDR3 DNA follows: TGTGCCAGCAGCTTTGACCCCGGTCCCAATGAAAAACTGTTTTTT. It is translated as CASSFDPGPNEKLFF.

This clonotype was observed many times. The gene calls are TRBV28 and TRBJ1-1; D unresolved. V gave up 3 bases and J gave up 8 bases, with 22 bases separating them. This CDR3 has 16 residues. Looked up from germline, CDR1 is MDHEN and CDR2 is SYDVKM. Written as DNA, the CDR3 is TGTGCCAGCAGTTTCCCCCTCCCGGAGGCCGGGCACGAAGCTTTCTTT. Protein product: CASSFPLPEAGHEAFF.

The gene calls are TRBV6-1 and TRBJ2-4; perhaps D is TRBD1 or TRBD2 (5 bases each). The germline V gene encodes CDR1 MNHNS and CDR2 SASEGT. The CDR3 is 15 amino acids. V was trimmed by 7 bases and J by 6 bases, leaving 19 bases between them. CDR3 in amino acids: CASTQVRGRANIQYF. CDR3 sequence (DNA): TGTGCCAGCACCCAAGTTCGGGGACGGGCAAACATTCAGTACTTC.

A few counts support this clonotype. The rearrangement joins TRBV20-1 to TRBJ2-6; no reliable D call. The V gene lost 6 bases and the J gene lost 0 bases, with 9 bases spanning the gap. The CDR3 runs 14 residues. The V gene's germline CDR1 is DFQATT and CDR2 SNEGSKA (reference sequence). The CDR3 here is CSAHDHSGANVLTF. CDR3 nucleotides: TGCAGTGCCCACGACCACTCTGGGGCCAACGTCCTGACTTTC.

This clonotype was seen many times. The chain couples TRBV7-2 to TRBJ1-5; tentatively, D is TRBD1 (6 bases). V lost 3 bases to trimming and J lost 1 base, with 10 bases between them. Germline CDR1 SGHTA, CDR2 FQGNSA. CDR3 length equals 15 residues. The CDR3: CASSFGQLSNQPQHF. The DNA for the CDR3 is TGTGCCAGCAGCTTCGGACAGTTGAGCAATCAGCCCCAGCATTTT.

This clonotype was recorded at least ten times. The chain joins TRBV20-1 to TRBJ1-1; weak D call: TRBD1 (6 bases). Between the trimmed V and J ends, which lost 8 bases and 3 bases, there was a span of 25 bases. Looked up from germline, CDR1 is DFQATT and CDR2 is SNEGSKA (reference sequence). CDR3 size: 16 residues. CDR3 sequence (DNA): TGCAGTCTAAGCCCCCAGGGGCCCGTTTTGGACACTGAAGCTTTCTTT. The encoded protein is CSLSPQGPVLDTEAFF.

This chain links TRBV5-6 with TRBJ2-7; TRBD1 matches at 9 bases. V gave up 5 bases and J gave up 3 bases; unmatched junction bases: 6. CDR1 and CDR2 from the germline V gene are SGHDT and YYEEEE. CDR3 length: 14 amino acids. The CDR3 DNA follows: TGTGCCAGCAGAAACGGACAGGGGAACTACGAGCAGTACTTC. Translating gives CASRNGQGNYEQYF.